This T cell receptor (beta chain) was sequenced during a study of T cell repertoires in cytomegalovirus infection. TCRdb re-analysed the reads in MiXCR, keeping a single row per CDR3 protein. This sample yields fewer than 85,000 distinct CDR3 sequences, of which more than 3% are seen a single time; less than 25% belongs to the top ten. This clonotype was seen repeatedly, ten times or more. The TCR was taken from a human donor in good health (CMV status not recorded). Some clones in this sample may be carry-over from other donors' samples. The material sequenced was PBMCs.

The CDR3 protein is CASTWDSLNSEQFF. The CDR3 bases are TGTGCCAGCACTTGGGACTCCCTGAATTCTGAGCAGTTCTTC. The genes are TRBV6-2 or TRBV6-3 and TRBJ2-1; possibly TRBD2 for D (6 bases). With 7 bases removed from V and 9 bases from J, the gap between germline ends came to 19 bases. This CDR3 region has 14 residues. Germline-derived CDR1 and CDR2 are MNHEY and SVGEGT.